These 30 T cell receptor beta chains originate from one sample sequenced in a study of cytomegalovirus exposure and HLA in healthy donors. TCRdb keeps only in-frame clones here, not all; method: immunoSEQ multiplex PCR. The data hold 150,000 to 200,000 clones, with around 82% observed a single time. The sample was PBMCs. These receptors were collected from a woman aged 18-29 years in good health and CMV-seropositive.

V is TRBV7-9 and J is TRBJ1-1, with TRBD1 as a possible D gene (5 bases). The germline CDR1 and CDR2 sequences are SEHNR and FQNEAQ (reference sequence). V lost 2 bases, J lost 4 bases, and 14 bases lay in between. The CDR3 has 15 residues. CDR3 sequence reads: CASSLNGEGSTEAFF. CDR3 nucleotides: TGTGCCAGCAGCTTAAATGGGGAGGGGAGCACTGAAGCTTTCTTT.

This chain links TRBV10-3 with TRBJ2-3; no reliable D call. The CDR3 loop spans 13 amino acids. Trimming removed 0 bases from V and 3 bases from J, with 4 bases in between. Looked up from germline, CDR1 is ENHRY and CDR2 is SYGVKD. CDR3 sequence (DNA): TGTGCCATCAGTGAGTCGTCTACAGATACGCAGTATTTT. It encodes CAISESSTDTQYF.

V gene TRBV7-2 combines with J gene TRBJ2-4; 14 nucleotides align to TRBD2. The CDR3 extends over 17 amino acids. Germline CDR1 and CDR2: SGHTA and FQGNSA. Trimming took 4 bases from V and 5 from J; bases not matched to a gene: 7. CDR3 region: CASSSRTSGGWQNIQYF. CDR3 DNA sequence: TGTGCCAGCAGCTCCAGGACTAGCGGGGGGTGGCAAAACATTCAGTACTTC.

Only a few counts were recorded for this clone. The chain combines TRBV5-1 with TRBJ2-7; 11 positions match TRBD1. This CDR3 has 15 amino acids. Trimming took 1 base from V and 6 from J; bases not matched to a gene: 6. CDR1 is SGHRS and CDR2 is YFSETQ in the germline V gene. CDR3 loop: CASSLPTGQGAEQYF. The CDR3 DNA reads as TGCGCCAGCAGCTTGCCGACAGGACAGGGGGCCGAGCAGTACTTC.

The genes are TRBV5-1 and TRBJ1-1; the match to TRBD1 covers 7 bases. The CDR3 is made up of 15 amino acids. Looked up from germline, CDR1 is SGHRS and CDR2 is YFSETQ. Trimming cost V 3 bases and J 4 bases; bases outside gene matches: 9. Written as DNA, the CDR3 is TGCGCCAGCAGCTATAACAGGGGTGGTGGCACTGAAGCTTTCTTT. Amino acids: CASSYNRGGGTEAFF.

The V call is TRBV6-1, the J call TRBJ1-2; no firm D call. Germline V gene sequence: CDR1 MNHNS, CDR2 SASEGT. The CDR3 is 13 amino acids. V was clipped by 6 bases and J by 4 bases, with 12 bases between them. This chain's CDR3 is CASRTEVSYGYTF. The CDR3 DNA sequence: TGTGCCAGCAGGACGGAGGTCAGCTATGGCTACACCTTC.

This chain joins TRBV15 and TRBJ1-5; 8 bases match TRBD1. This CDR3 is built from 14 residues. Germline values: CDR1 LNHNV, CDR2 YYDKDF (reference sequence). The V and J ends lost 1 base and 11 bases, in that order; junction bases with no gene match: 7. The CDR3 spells CATSRGRTGMAQHF. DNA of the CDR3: TGTGCCACCAGCAGAGGGAGGACAGGGATGGCCCAGCATTTT.

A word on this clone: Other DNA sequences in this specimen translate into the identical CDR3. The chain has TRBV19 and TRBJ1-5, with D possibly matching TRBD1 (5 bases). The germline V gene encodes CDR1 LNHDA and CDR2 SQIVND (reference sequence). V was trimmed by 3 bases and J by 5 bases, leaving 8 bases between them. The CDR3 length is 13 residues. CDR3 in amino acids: CASSIAGDQPQHF. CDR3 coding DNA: TGTGCCAGTAGTATTGCGGGGGATCAGCCCCAGCATTTT.

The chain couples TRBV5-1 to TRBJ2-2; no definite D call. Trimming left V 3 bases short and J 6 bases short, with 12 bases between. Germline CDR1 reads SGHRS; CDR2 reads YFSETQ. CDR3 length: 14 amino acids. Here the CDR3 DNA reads TGCGCCAGCAGCTCCAGGCAGTCCTCCGGGGAGCTGTTTTTT. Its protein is CASSSRQSSGELFF. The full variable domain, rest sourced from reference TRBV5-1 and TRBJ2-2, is KAGVTQTPRYLIKTRGQQVTLSCSPISGHRSVSWYQQTPGQGLQFLFEYFSETQRNKGNFPGRFSGRQFSNSRSEMNVSTLELGDSALYLCASSSRQSSGELFFGEGSRLTVL.

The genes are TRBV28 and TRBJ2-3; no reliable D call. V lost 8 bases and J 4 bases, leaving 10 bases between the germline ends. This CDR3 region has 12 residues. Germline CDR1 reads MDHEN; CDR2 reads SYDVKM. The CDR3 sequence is CASSILADTQYF. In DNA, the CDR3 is TGTGCCAGCTCAATACTCGCAGATACGCAGTATTTT.

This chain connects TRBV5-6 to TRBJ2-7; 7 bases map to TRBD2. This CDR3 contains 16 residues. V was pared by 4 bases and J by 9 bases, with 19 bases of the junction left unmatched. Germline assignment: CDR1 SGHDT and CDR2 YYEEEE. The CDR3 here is CASSQGIAGVLRGQYF. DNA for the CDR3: TGTGCCAGCAGCCAAGGAATCGCGGGGGTATTACGTGGGCAGTACTTC.

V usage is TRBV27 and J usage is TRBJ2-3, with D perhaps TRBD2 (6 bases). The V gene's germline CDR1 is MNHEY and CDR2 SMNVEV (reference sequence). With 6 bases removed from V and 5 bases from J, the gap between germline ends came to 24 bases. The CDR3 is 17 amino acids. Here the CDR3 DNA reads TGTGCCAGCAGACAACTCCCCGGGGGACCCCAGGGAGATACGCAGTATTTT. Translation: CASRQLPGGPQGDTQYF.

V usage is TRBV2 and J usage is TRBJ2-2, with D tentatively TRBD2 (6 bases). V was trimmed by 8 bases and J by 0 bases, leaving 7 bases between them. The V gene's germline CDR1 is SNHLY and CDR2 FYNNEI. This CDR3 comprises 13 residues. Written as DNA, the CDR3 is TGTGCCAGCGGGGAGGCGAACACCGGGGAGCTGTTTTTT. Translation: CASGEANTGELFF.

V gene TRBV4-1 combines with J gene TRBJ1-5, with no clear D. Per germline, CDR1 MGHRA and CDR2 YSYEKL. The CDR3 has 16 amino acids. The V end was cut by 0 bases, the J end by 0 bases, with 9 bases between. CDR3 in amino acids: CASSQDPGYSNQPQHF. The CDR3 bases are TGCGCCAGCAGCCAAGACCCGGGGTATAGCAATCAGCCCCAGCATTTT.

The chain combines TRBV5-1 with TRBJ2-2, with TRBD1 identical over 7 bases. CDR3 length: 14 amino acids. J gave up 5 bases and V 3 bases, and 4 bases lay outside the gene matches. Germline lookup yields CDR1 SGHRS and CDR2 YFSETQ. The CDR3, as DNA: TGCGCCAGCAGCTCCGGGACAGCTACCGGGGAGCTGTTTTTT. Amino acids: CASSSGTATGELFF.

The CDR3 loop is CASSAWTGMNTGELFF. The CDR3 region has the DNA TGTGCCAGCAGCGCCTGGACAGGGATGAACACCGGGGAGCTGTTTTTT. The chain couples TRBV9 to TRBJ2-2, with TRBD1 matching 8 bases. The CDR3 runs to 16 residues. CDR1 and CDR2 from the germline V gene are SGDLS and YYNGEE. J gave up 1 base and V 3 bases, and 5 bases lay outside the gene matches.

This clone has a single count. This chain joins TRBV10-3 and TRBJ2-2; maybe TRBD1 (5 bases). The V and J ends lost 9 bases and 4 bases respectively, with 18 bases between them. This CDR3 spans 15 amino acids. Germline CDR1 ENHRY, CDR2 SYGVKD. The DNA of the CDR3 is TGTGCCATTGCTGCCGACAGCCAGGCCACCGGGGAGCTGTTTTTT. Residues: CAIAADSQATGELFF.

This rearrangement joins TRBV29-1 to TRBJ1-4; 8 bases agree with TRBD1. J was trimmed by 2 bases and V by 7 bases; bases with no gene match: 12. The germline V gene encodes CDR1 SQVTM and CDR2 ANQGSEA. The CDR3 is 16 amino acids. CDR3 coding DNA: TGCAGCGCCTCAAGTGACAGGGGTGCGACTAATGAAAAACTGTTTTTT. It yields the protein CSASSDRGATNEKLFF.

CDR3 sequence (DNA): TGTGCCAGCAGCGAGGGACTGGACTATGGCTACACCTTC. Translating gives CASSEGLDYGYTF. The chain is built from TRBV7-6 and TRBJ1-2; D is perhaps TRBD1 (5 bases). Trimming cost V 5 bases and J 3 bases, with 10 bases left between them. Germline loops: CDR1 SGHVS, CDR2 FNYEAQ. There are 13 residues in the CDR3.

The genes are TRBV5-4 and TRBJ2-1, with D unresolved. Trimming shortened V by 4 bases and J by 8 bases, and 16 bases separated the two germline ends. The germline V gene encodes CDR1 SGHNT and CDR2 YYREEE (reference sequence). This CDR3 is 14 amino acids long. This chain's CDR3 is CASSPPWALDEQFF. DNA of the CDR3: TGTGCCAGCAGCCCCCCTTGGGCCCTCGATGAGCAGTTCTTC.

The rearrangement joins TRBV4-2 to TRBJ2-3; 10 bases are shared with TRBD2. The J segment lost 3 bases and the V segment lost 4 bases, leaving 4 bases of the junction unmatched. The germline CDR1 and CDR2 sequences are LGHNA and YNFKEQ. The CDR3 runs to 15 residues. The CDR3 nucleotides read TGTGCCAGCAGCCCCCTAGCGGGGGCTACAGATACGCAGTATTTT. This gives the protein CASSPLAGATDTQYF.

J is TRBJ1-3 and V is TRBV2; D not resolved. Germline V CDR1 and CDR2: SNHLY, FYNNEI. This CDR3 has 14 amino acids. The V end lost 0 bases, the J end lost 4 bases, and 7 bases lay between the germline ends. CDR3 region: CASSEAQKGNTIYF. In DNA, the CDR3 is TGTGCCAGCAGTGAAGCGCAGAAGGGAAACACCATATATTTT.

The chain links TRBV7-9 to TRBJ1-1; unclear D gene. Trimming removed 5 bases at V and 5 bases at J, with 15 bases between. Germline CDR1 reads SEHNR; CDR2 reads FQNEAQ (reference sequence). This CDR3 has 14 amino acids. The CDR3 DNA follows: TGTGCCAGCAGCCCTATTTACCGTTCGACTGAAGCTTTCTTT. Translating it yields CASSPIYRSTEAFF. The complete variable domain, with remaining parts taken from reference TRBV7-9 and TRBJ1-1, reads DTGVSQNPRHKITKRGQNVTFRCDPISEHNRLYWYRQTLGQGPEFLTYFQNEAQLEKSRLLSDRFSAERPKGSFSTLEIQRTEQGDSAMYLCASSPIYRSTEAFFGQGTRLTVV.

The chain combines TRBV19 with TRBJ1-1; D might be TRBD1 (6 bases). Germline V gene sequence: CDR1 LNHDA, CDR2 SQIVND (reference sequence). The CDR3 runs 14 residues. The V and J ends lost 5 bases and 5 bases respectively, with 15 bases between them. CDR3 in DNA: TGTGCCAGTAGTCCACAGGGTGTAGGGACTGAAGCTTTCTTT. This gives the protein CASSPQGVGTEAFF.

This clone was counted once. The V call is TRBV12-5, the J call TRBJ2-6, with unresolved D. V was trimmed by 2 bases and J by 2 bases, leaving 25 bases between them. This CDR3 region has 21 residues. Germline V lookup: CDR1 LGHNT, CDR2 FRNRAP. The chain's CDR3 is CASGLSTIQMKTVAGANVLTF. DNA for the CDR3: TGTGCTAGTGGTTTGTCGACCATACAGATGAAGACCGTTGCTGGGGCCAACGTCCTGACTTTC.

The CDR3 DNA is TGTGCCAGCAGCCCCTACAGGACCTACGAGCAGTACTTC. Translation: CASSPYRTYEQYF. The chain joins TRBV6-6 to TRBJ2-7, with a weak D call TRBD1 (5 bases). Germline V lookup: CDR1 MNHNY, CDR2 SVGAGI (reference sequence). The V end was cut by 6 bases, the J end by 2 bases, with 11 bases between. This CDR3 is built from 13 residues.

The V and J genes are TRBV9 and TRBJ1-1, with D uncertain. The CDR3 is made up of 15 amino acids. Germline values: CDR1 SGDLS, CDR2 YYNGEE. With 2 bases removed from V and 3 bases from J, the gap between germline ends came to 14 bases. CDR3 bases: TGTGCCAGCAGCGTTTCGGGGAACTCGCACACTGAAGCTTTCTTT. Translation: CASSVSGNSHTEAFF. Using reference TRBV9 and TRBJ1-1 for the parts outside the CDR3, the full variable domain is DSGVTQTPKHLITATGQRVTLRCSPRSGDLSVYWYQQSLDQGLQFLIQYYNGEERAKGNILERFSAQQFPDLHSELNLSSLELGDSALYFCASSVSGNSHTEAFFGQGTRLTVV.

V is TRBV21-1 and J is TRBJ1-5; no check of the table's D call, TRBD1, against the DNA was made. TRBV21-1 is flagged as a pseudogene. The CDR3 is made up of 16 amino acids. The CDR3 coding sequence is TGTGCCAGCAGCCATTACGGGACAGTTAATGATCAGCCCCAGCATTTT. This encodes CASSHYGTVNDQPQHF.

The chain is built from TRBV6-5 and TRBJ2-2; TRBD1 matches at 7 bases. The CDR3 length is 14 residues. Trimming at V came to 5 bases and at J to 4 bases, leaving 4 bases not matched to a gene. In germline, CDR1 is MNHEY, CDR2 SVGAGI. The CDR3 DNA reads TGTGCCAGCAGTAAGACAGGGTTCACCGGGGAGCTGTTTTTT. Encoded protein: CASSKTGFTGELFF.

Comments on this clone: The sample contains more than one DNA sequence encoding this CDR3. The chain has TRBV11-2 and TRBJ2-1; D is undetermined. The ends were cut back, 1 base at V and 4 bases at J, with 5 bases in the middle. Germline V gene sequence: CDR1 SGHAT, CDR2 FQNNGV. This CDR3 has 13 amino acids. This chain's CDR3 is CASSLVLYNEQFF. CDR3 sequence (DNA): TGTGCCAGCAGCTTAGTCTTATACAATGAGCAGTTCTTC.